These 25 T cell receptor beta chains were all obtained from the same sample, sequenced in a study of cytomegalovirus exposure and HLA in healthy donors. Researchers ran the PCR with 60 Vbeta and 13 Jbeta primers. This table comes from immunoSEQ multiplex PCR, and its TCRdb copy is limited to in-frame clones, with some not included. The sample has over 100,000 clones, under 85% seen once. The material sequenced was PBMCs. These receptor sequences come from a man aged 30 to 39 in good health and CMV-seropositive.

This clone was found a few times. V is TRBV6-5 and J is TRBJ1-2, with 8 bases fitting TRBD1. The CDR3 runs 15 residues. CDR1 is MNHEY, CDR2 SVGAGI, per germline. With 4 bases clipped from V and 4 bases from J, the junction kept 8 bases outside the gene matches. The CDR3 spells CASSFTDRAFYGYTF. CDR3 DNA sequence: TGTGCCAGCAGTTTCACGGACAGGGCATTCTATGGCTACACCTTC.

The chain employs TRBV6-4 and TRBJ2-5; 8 bases are shared with TRBD1. Germline V lookup: CDR1 MRHNA, CDR2 SNTAGT. The CDR3 totals 13 residues. The ends lost 3 bases at V and 5 bases at J; junction bases unmatched: 2. In DNA, the CDR3 is TGTGCCAGCAGTGAGACAGGGGTTGAGACCCAGTACTTC. Translated, it gives CASSETGVETQYF.

The J gene is TRBJ2-3, the V gene TRBV6-1, with no clear D. The V and J ends lost 0 bases and 1 base respectively, with 5 bases between them. CDR1 and CDR2 from the germline V gene are MNHNS and SASEGT. This CDR3 has 14 residues. The CDR3 bases are TGTGCCAGCAGTGAAGCCGGTGGCACAGATACGCAGTATTTT. Its protein product is CASSEAGGTDTQYF.

The chain joins TRBV5-1 to TRBJ2-1; the D is unclear. Germline V gives CDR1 SGHRS, CDR2 YFSETQ. The CDR3 runs to 13 residues. With 2 bases removed from V and 5 bases from J, the gap between germline ends came to 8 bases. As DNA, the CDR3 is TGCGCCAGCAGCTTCGTCACTGACAATGAGCAGTTCTTC. Its protein product is CASSFVTDNEQFF.

The chain couples TRBV18 to TRBJ1-4, with 8 bases aligning to TRBD1. Losses at the gene ends were 3 bases for V and 8 bases for J; bases not matched to a gene: 8. The CDR3 totals 15 residues. CDR1 is KGHSH and CDR2 is LQKENI in the germline V gene. The CDR3 nucleotides read TGTGCCAGCTCACCCGCCGGACAGGGTTTCGAAAAACTGTTTTTT. This translates into CASSPAGQGFEKLFF.

This chain connects TRBV7-2 to TRBJ2-5; TRBD2 matches at 12 bases. Germline V gene sequence: CDR1 SGHTA, CDR2 FQGNSA. The ends lost 5 bases at V and 2 bases at J; junction bases unmatched: 9. This CDR3 region has 17 residues. The CDR3 DNA reads TGTGCCAGCAGCCGAACTAGCGGGGGGTCCAATCAAGAGACCCAGTACTTC. This gives the protein CASSRTSGGSNQETQYF.

The chain couples TRBV5-4 to TRBJ1-1, with TRBD1 as a possible D gene (5 bases). The CDR3 has 13 residues. V gave up 3 bases and J gave up 0 bases, with 6 bases separating them. CDR1 is SGHNT, CDR2 YYREEE, per germline (reference sequence). DNA of the CDR3: TGTGCCAGCAGCTCGACAGTGAACACTGAAGCTTTCTTT. Its translation: CASSSTVNTEAFF.

The CDR3 sequence: CASSQVSRGGWGNTEAFF. In DNA form, the CDR3 reads TGTGCCAGCAGCCAAGTTTCCCGGGGGGGTTGGGGGAACACTGAAGCTTTCTTT. This chain connects TRBV4-2 to TRBJ1-1; perhaps TRBD1 as D (5 bases). Germline CDR1 and CDR2: LGHNA and YNFKEQ. This CDR3 region has 18 residues. The V end was cut by 1 base, the J end by 1 base, with 19 bases between.

V gene TRBV9 combines with J gene TRBJ2-3; maybe TRBD1 (6 bases). Per the germline V gene, CDR1 is SGDLS and CDR2 is YYNGEE. The CDR3 totals 15 residues. Deletions cut 4 bases from V and 1 base from J, with 13 bases between. The CDR3, as DNA: TGTGCCAGCAGCTCCCAGGGGATGGGCACAGATACGCAGTATTTT. Protein product: CASSSQGMGTDTQYF.

This clone was seen a few times. The chain uses TRBV7-9 and TRBJ2-7; 8 positions agree with TRBD2. With V trimmed by 0 bases and J by 3 bases, 4 bases remained unmatched. The CDR3 covers 15 residues. Germline CDR1 is SEHNR and CDR2 is FQNEAQ (reference sequence). The CDR3 region is CASSLASTSDYEQYF. DNA of the CDR3: TGTGCCAGCAGCTTAGCCTCGACTAGCGACTACGAGCAGTACTTC.

This sequence joins TRBV19 and TRBJ2-4, with D perhaps TRBD1 (6 bases). V gave up 4 bases and J gave up 8 bases, with 15 bases separating them. Per germline, CDR1 LNHDA and CDR2 SQIVND (reference sequence). The CDR3 totals 14 residues. DNA for the CDR3: TGTGCCAGTAGTACCGGCAGGGGTGGATACATTCAGTACTTC. It codes for CASSTGRGGYIQYF.

The chain joins TRBV5-1 to TRBJ1-2; 10 bases are shared with TRBD1. CDR3 length: 15 amino acids. Per the germline V gene, CDR1 is SGHRS and CDR2 is YFSETQ. Trimming at V came to 2 bases and at J to 1 base, leaving 2 bases not matched to a gene. CDR3 amino acids: CASSLGQGDNYGYTF. The CDR3 DNA reads as TGCGCCAGCAGCTTAGGACAGGGGGATAACTATGGCTACACCTTC.

The rearrangement links TRBV6-1 to TRBJ1-5, with D maybe TRBD1 (5 bases). The CDR3 length is 15 residues. Germline CDR1 and CDR2: MNHNS and SASEGT. Trimming left V 8 bases short and J 0 bases short, with 14 bases between. CDR3 in DNA: TGTGCCAGCCTGCTCGGGGGGTATAGCAATCAGCCCCAGCATTTT. Its translation: CASLLGGYSNQPQHF.

This chain links TRBV2 with TRBJ2-1, with a weak D call TRBD1 (5 bases). V was pared by 5 bases and J by 0 bases, with 11 bases between. Germline V CDR1 and CDR2: SNHLY, FYNNEI. The CDR3 sequence is 15 residues long. CDR3 nucleotides: TGTGCCAGCAGTTTAGACAGTGTCTCCTACAATGAGCAGTTCTTC. The encoded protein is CASSLDSVSYNEQFF.

This clone was seen once. The chain has TRBV7-9 and TRBJ1-4; no reliable D call. Germline loops: CDR1 SEHNR, CDR2 FQNEAQ (reference sequence). This CDR3 region has 18 residues. Trimming pared 5 bases from V and 0 bases from J, leaving 19 bases between. The CDR3 loop is CASSRRNWRLATNEKLFF. The CDR3 nucleotides are TGTGCCAGCAGCCGGAGGAACTGGAGGTTGGCAACTAATGAAAAACTGTTTTTT.

The gene calls are TRBV2 and TRBJ2-2; 8 bases align to TRBD2. The junction had 1 base not matched to a gene; V was cut back by 1 base and J by 6 bases. Germline V gives CDR1 SNHLY, CDR2 FYNNEI. The CDR3 is 14 residues long. The CDR3 region is CASSEGRGAGELFF. CDR3 bases: TGTGCCAGCAGTGAAGGGCGGGGGGCCGGGGAGCTGTTTTTT.

The V gene is TRBV5-1, the J gene TRBJ2-3; 7 bases map to TRBD1. With 3 bases clipped from V and 6 bases from J, the junction kept 7 bases outside the gene matches. Germline values: CDR1 SGHRS, CDR2 YFSETQ. The CDR3 covers 14 residues. The CDR3 region has the DNA TGCGCCAGCAGCTCGTCGAGCAGGGGGGATACGCAGTATTTT. It translates to CASSSSSRGDTQYF. Variable domain in full (rest from reference TRBV5-1 and TRBJ2-3): KAGVTQTPRYLIKTRGQQVTLSCSPISGHRSVSWYQQTPGQGLQFLFEYFSETQRNKGNFPGRFSGRQFSNSRSEMNVSTLELGDSALYLCASSSSSRGDTQYFGPGTRLTVL.

The chain combines TRBV11-2 with TRBJ2-7, with 8 bases fitting TRBD2. Trimming took 4 bases from V and 0 from J; bases not matched to a gene: 2. Germline V gene data show CDR1 as SGHAT and CDR2 as FQNNGV. The CDR3 extends over 14 amino acids. The CDR3 spells CASSSGTSSYEQYF. For the CDR3, the DNA is TGTGCCAGCAGCTCCGGGACTAGCTCCTACGAGCAGTACTTC. Looking up the rest from reference TRBV11-2 and TRBJ2-7 gives the full variable domain: EAGVAQSPRYKIIEKRQSVAFWCNPISGHATLYWYQQILGQGPKLLIQFQNNGVVDDSQLPKDRFSAERLKGVDSTLKIQPAKLEDSAVYLCASSSGTSSYEQYFGPGTRLTVT.

This clone was recorded once. This chain links TRBV4-1 with TRBJ2-5; 11 positions match TRBD1. Germline V lookup: CDR1 MGHRA, CDR2 YSYEKL. The V segment lost 5 bases and the J segment 5 bases; nucleotides outside the gene matches: 10. The CDR3 loop spans 16 amino acids. DNA for the CDR3: TGCGCCAGCAGCTCGTCCCGGGACAGGGGGAGGGAGACCCAGTACTTC. Translation gives CASSSSRDRGRETQYF.

This clone came up a few times. The rearrangement joins TRBV5-1 to TRBJ1-1; D not certain. This CDR3 region has 14 residues. Trimming left V 6 bases short and J 5 bases short, with 17 bases between. Germline CDR1 reads SGHRS; CDR2 reads YFSETQ. In DNA, the CDR3 is TGCGCCAGCACCCCCTTCGGGTCTGGTACTGAAGCTTTCTTT. Residues: CASTPFGSGTEAFF.

This chain connects TRBV6-5 to TRBJ1-2, with 8 bases matching TRBD1. The CDR3 consists of 14 residues. J was trimmed by 8 bases and V by 5 bases; bases with no gene match: 10. The germline V gene encodes CDR1 MNHEY and CDR2 SVGAGI. DNA for the CDR3: TGTGCCAGCAGTAAAGGACAGGGACCGATCGGCTACACCTTC. It encodes CASSKGQGPIGYTF.

This chain uses TRBV28 with TRBJ1-1, with D perhaps TRBD1 (6 bases). Trimming stripped 8 bases from V and 8 bases from J, with 18 bases between. This CDR3 comprises 13 residues. The V gene's germline CDR1 is MDHEN and CDR2 SYDVKM. Here the CDR3 reads CASLPGGRREAFF. CDR3 nucleotides: TGTGCCAGCCTTCCCGGGGGGCGCCGGGAAGCTTTCTTT.

A few counts support this clone. CDR3 protein: CASSYMGQAFF. DNA of the CDR3: TGTGCCAGCAGTTATATGGGGCAAGCTTTCTTT. The V call is TRBV6-6, the J call TRBJ1-1; maybe TRBD1 (5 bases). Germline CDR1 MNHNY, CDR2 SVGAGI (reference sequence). CDR3 length: 11 amino acids. The germline V and J ends were trimmed by 3 bases and 9 bases, with 8 bases remaining between them.

The chain has TRBV27 and TRBJ2-2; D unclear. The length of the CDR3 is 14 residues. With 5 bases removed from V and 0 bases from J, the gap between germline ends came to 7 bases. Per germline, CDR1 MNHEY and CDR2 SMNVEV (reference sequence). CDR3 region: CASSPPANTGELFF. CDR3 coding DNA: TGTGCCAGCAGTCCCCCCGCGAACACCGGGGAGCTGTTTTTT.

The rearrangement links TRBV7-2 to TRBJ1-2, with no clear D. CDR3 length: 17 amino acids. The V gene's germline CDR1 is SGHTA and CDR2 FQGNSA. The V and J ends lost 5 bases and 4 bases respectively, with 23 bases between them. This CDR3 is CASSPSGNAPRAYGYTF. For the CDR3, the DNA is TGTGCCAGCAGCCCCTCAGGAAACGCCCCGCGGGCCTATGGCTACACCTTC.